This T cell receptor (beta chain) came from a study of CD8 T cells in ankylosing spondylitis. A remark on this clonotype: Antigen specificity is unknown.

General observations from the study: The study looked at matched synovial fluid samples from ankylosing spondylitis patients. Disease-linked clones were reported to be significantly enriched there. It appeared that ankylosing spondylitis blood was characterized by a TCR beta motif of eight highly homologous variants.

The CDR3 is made up of 15 amino acids. In germline, CDR1 is SEHNR, CDR2 FQNEAQ (reference sequence). Deletions cut 6 bases from V and 0 bases from J, with 14 bases between. TCRdb processed the 5' RACE reads anew with MiXCR; each CDR3 protein has one entry. The data contain more than 650,000 distinct CDR3 sequences, about 11% of them singletons. This sequence originates from a male donor with ankylosing spondylitis. This rearrangement joins TRBV7-9 to TRBJ1-1; D is ambiguous. The sequenced material came from blood, either unsorted or a sorted T cell fraction (not recorded which). The CDR3 DNA reads TGTGCCAGCAGTCCAACATGGCGGCTGAACACTGAAGCTTTCTTT. It is translated as CASSPTWRLNTEAFF.